This T cell receptor (beta chain) was retrieved from a study of shared clonotypes between healthy human individuals. The ends lost 5 bases at V and 9 bases at J; junction bases unmatched: 8. The CDR3 contains 14 residues. Germline loops: CDR1 SSHAT, CDR2 FNYEAQ (reference sequence). This table comes from immunoSEQ multiplex PCR, and its TCRdb copy is limited to in-frame clones, with some not included. Of roughly 1,600,000 clones listed, less than 99% were seen once; the top ten hold approximately 0.4%. The source of this sequence is a man between 25 and 39 years old in good health. Sequences were obtained from naive CD4+ T cells sorted from blood. Subset denoted: CD45RA+ positively selected. The chain combines TRBV7-7 with TRBJ2-1, with 9 bases identical to TRBD2. The CDR3 nucleotides are TGTGCCAGCAGCCCAGCGGGAGGCAGGGGTGAGCAGTTCTTC. Translated, it gives CASSPAGGRGEQFF. The whole variable domain, filled in from reference TRBV7-7 and TRBJ2-1, reads GAGVSQSPRYKVTKRGQDVTLRCDPISSHATLYWYQQALGQGPEFLTYFNYEAQPDKSGLPSDRFSAERPEGSISTLTIQRTEQRDSAMYRCASSPAGGRGEQFFGPGTRLTVL.